This T cell receptor beta chain derives from a study of shared clonotypes between healthy human individuals. General observations from the study: Among donors, sharing of clonotypes was expected to be affected by sequencing depth.

TCRdb's copy holds only in-frame clones and misses some; the assay was immunoSEQ multiplex PCR. The table lists approximately 500,000 clones, about 96% of them singletons. Concerning this clone itself: The antigen remains unidentified.

The sample consisted of naive CD4+ T cells sorted from blood. Subset: CD45RA+ positively selected. The receptor was isolated from a woman in her 30s in good health.

For the CDR3, the DNA is TGTGCCAGCAGCCCCGGACTAGCGCGGATCTACGAGCAGTACTTC. This sequence encodes CASSPGLARIYEQYF. The rearrangement joins TRBV6-5 to TRBJ2-7; 9 bases map to TRBD2. V lost 6 bases and J lost 3; bases outside the gene matches: 9. CDR1 is MNHEY and CDR2 is SVGAGI in the germline V gene. CDR3 length: 15 residues.